The source of this TCR beta chain is a study of beta chain features in type 1 diabetes. Every bit of the isolated RNA underwent reverse transcription, so sequencing read expressed TCRB transcripts. Sequencing was performed with immunoSEQ multiplex PCR; in TCRdb, only in-frame clones are kept and a portion is missing. The sample records 250,000 to 350,000 clones, roughly 15% being singletons. About 120 mL of blood, on average, came from one heparinised draw per donor. The table lists this clone with a few counts. The ends were cut back, 5 bases at V and 2 bases at J, with 7 bases in the middle. The length of the CDR3 is 12 residues. The germline CDR1 and CDR2 sequences are MRHNA and SNTAGT.

The sample taken for sequencing was central memory CD4+ T cells from blood. The chain recombines TRBV6-4 with TRBJ2-7; a weak D match, TRBD2 (5 bases). The TCR sequence derives from a man aged 30 to 45 in good health. CDR3 bases: TGTGCCAGCAGTTCCGGGACCTACGAGCAGTACTTC. Protein sequence: CASSSGTYEQYF.